This section outlines one TCR beta chain sequence together with its context. Its antigen is not yet known. No per-base quality is available; no much larger clone lies one base away. Following the manufacturer's recommendations, the immunoSEQ kit was used to generate TCR beta libraries from genomic DNA. To prepare the libraries, a first multiplex PCR with proprietary primers was run, followed by a second PCR that added unique barcodes, and a bead cleanup was done after each round. Each sample batch included a kit-provided positive control reaction and a negative control reaction. The final libraries were assessed on an Agilent 4200 TapeStation D1000 ScreenTape, pooled by volume, and quantified by qPCR. Sequencing was performed on an Illumina NextSeq500 with a MidOutput 150-cycle cartridge, and 156 Read1 and 15 Index1 cycles were run with kit custom primers. The pooled library was loaded at approximately 1.1 pM with an approximately 20% PhiX control spike-in. On the authors' methods: The vendor-processed data were analyzed in R, and a clonotype was defined as all T cells that share the same CDR3 nucleotide sequence. For clone abundance analyses, frequencies were normalized to the 10,000 most abundant clones per sample. Public T cell clones, which averaged fewer than five per sample, were excluded before analysis. Tumor-enriched clonotypes and baseline blood-enriched clonotypes were defined as those with an abundance difference of at least 32-fold between compartments. A beta-binomial differential abundance model was used to identify clonotypes that expanded or contracted between blood time points. The Baroni-Urbani and Buser coefficient was used to measure tumor-blood repertoire similarity, and groups were compared with two-tailed Wilcoxon tests in R. TCRdb obtained this table from immuneACCESS and retained in-frame rearrangements with V and J assigned. These tables miss some clones; where compared with another copy, unresolved V genes account for less than half of the shortfall, and the remainder is unexplained. V, J and clone size are those of that table, while D and trimming were read from the DNA. This sample lists about 58,000 clones; around 80% were detected once. Over 6% of the sample rests with the top ten.

The CDR3 starts with the cysteine, ends with the phenylalanine, and has 14 residues. The read is trimmed to its CDR3 DNA, 42 bases read in frame from base 1. V is cut by 0 bases and J by 4 bases, and the space between the germline ends is 5 bases. The CDR1 and CDR2 encoded by the germline V gene are SGHRS and YFSETQ. The data are from a study of radiation and T cells in renal cell carcinoma (dated by TCRdb to the early 2020s). Background on the whole study: Samples were obtained from a clinical trial, in which 15 Gy stereotactic body radiation therapy was delivered to primary renal cell carcinomas and nephrectomy was performed 4 weeks later. A total of about 3.8 million unique CDR3 nucleotide sequences, encoding more than 2 million unique CDR3 amino acid sequences, were found across all 55 or so samples. In total, roughly 52 samples, comprising around 25 tumors and around 27 peripheral blood samples, were subjected to TCR beta sequencing.

The time point label here, explained by the study, means: blood 2 weeks post-SBRT. The sample's treatment or condition label, in plain terms: 15 Gy SBRT to primary tumor, nephrectomy 4 weeks later. Serial peripheral blood from radiation-treated patients was sampled at baseline, 2 weeks and 4 weeks after SBRT to track tumor-enriched clonotypes. Renal cell carcinoma with clear cell pathology was present in all patients. Genomic DNA for TCR sequencing was prepared using the QIAamp DNA Blood Mini Kit (Qiagen). Samples were included in the analyses only if all quality control checks were passed. Findings and caveats that apply to the study as a whole: An increase in top tumor clonotypes in blood was observed from baseline to 2 weeks post-radiation, followed by contraction by 4 weeks, which was taken to suggest transient expansion of tumor-resident clones. The single-armed trial design could not address effects of radiation dose or scheduling on the TCR repertoire. No pretreatment tumor biopsies were available, so the baseline intratumoral presence of clonotypes could not be determined. Changes in the blood repertoire were not tracked past 4 weeks after treatment.

Recombination joined TRBV5-1 with TRBJ2-6; no D gene call is confident. Specimen: blood, collected from a patient whose treatment included radiotherapy and nephrectomy. The TCR originated in a man aged 55 to 69 with renal cell carcinoma. The sequence in DNA is TGCGCCAGCAGCTTGGTGGCCGGGGCCAACGTCCTGACTTTC. Its protein product is CASSLVAGANVLTF.